These T cell receptor beta chains were read from a single sample in a study of blood T cell repertoires in COVID-19. Repertoires were generated with immunoSEQ multiplex PCR, while TCRdb's copy carries only in-frame clones and drops some. In the table there are around 70,000 clones, about 89% of which are singletons. Sequencing was done on a sample of peripheral blood. Every receptor here comes from a man between 45 and 60 years old with COVID-19, enrolled during active disease. CDR3s include the opening cysteine and the closing phenylalanine or tryptophan. D genes are given only for firm matches. Only part of the rows carry a size: once, few, many, or a class if the clone is expanded.

j_call	v_call	d_call	clone_size	cdr3_nt	cdr3_aa
TRBJ1-1	TRBV21-1	.	.	TGTGCCAGCAGCAAAGCCCGAAACCGGGACTATCACAGGGAGGGGGATAACACTGAAGCTTTCTTT	CASSKARNRDYHREGDNTEAFF
TRBJ2-1	TRBV5-1	.	.	TGCGCCAGCAGCTTGGGGAGTGCCTACAATGAGCAGTTCTTC	CASSLGSAYNEQFF
TRBJ2-7	TRBV4-2	.	.	TGTGCCAGCAGCCCCAGTTCGGGGAGCTCCTACGAGCAGTACTTC	CASSPSSGSSYEQYF
TRBJ1-1	TRBV27	.	.	TGTGCCAGCAGTTTTCTTGACAGGCCGAACACTGAAGCTTTCTTT	CASSFLDRPNTEAFF
TRBJ2-7	TRBV29-1	.	.	TGCAGCGTGAGACGGGGGGCGCTCAGCGACGAGCAGTACTTC	CSVRRGALSDEQYF
TRBJ2-1	TRBV18	.	.	TGTGCCAGCTCACCATCCAGGGACAATGAGCAGTTCTTC	CASSPSRDNEQFF
TRBJ2-2	TRBV19	TRBD2	.	TGTGCCAGTAGTGCCCAGGGAGGGGTCACCGGGGAGCTGTTTTTT	CASSAQGGVTGELFF
TRBJ2-7	TRBV30	.	.	TGTGCCTGGAGTAGGGATACAGGGCTCAACGAGCAGTACTTC	CAWSRDTGLNEQYF
TRBJ1-5	TRBV7-2	.	.	TGTGCCAGCAGCGTGACTCTCAATCAGCCCCAGCATTTT	CASSVTLNQPQHF
TRBJ2-1	TRBV19	TRBD1	.	TGTGCCAGTAGTTTCCGGACAGGGGTAAATGAGCAGTTCTTC	CASSFRTGVNEQFF
TRBJ2-1	TRBV4-2	TRBD2	.	TGTGCCAGCAGCCAAGTTGGGCGGGAGTCTCGAAATGAGCAGTTCTTC	CASSQVGRESRNEQFF
TRBJ2-3	TRBV5-1	TRBD2	.	TGCGCCAGCAGCCCTGGGGTAGCGGGAGTGACAGATACGCAGTATTTT	CASSPGVAGVTDTQYF
TRBJ1-1	TRBV6-2/TRBV6-3	.	.	TGTGCCAGCAGTTACGGCTCGTTGAACACTGAAGCTTTCTTT	CASSYGSLNTEAFF
TRBJ2-7	TRBV7-2	TRBD1	.	TGTGCCAGCAGCCCAGGGGGAAAGTACTACGAGCAGTACTTC	CASSPGGKYYEQYF
TRBJ2-3	TRBV11-3	.	.	TGTGCCAGCAGCCGACAGGGCGGGGGCACAGATACGCAGTATTTT	CASSRQGGGTDTQYF
TRBJ1-4	TRBV3-1/TRBV3-2	.	.	TGTGCCAGCAGCCAAGGCCGGGAGAAAAATGAAAAACTGTTTTTT	CASSQGREKNEKLFF
TRBJ2-3	TRBV2	TRBD2	.	TGTGCCAGCAGTGGGGTTGTACTAGCGGGAGGAGATACGCAGTATTTT	CASSGVVLAGGDTQYF
TRBJ2-2	TRBV19	.	many	TGTGCCAGTAGTAATTCAGGGTTCGGGACCGGGGAGCTGTTTTTT	CASSNSGFGTGELFF
TRBJ2-5	TRBV6-1	.	.	TGTGCCAGCAGTGAAGCACTAGGATCAGAGACCCAGTACTTC	CASSEALGSETQYF
TRBJ2-2	TRBV7-6	TRBD1	.	TGTGCCAGCAGCTTAGCTCGGGGGACAGGGGACACCGGGGAGCTGTTTTTT	CASSLARGTGDTGELFF
TRBJ1-1	TRBV7-9	TRBD1	.	TGTGCCAGCAGCTCCGACAGGGAAACCCCTGAAGCTTTCTTT	CASSSDRETPEAFF
TRBJ2-7	TRBV5-4	.	.	TGTGCCAGCAGCACAGACCCGGTTCAGGGTTCCGAGCAGTACTTC	CASSTDPVQGSEQYF
TRBJ1-1	TRBV7-9	.	.	TGTGCCAGCAGCCCGATGGCGGAAGAAGCTTTCTTT	CASSPMAEEAFF
TRBJ2-5	TRBV20-1	TRBD1	.	TGCAGTGCGGGACAGGGAGAGACCCAGTACTTC	CSAGQGETQYF
TRBJ1-1	TRBV19	.	.	TGTGCCAGTATCTTGGTAAGGGGATCCCGGTCTGAAGCTTTCTTT	CASILVRGSRSEAFF
TRBJ2-7	TRBV19	TRBD1	.	TGTGCCAGTAGCCTTGGGACAGGGCTCTACGAGCAGTACTTC	CASSLGTGLYEQYF
TRBJ1-4	TRBV4-3	.	once	TGCGCCAGCAGCCAAGGGGCCGGGGGTAATGAAAAACTGTTTTTT	CASSQGAGGNEKLFF
TRBJ2-1	TRBV3-1/TRBV3-2	.	once	TGTGCCAGCAGCCAAGCGGAGCCCTACAATGAGCAGTTCTTC	CASSQAEPYNEQFF
TRBJ2-7	TRBV15	TRBD1	.	TGTGCCACCAGCAGAGAGGACAGGAGCTCCTACGAGCAGTACTTC	CATSREDRSSYEQYF
TRBJ2-7	TRBV6-1	.	.	TGTGCCAGCAGTGAAGTTGGCAGGCCCACTGAGCAGTACTTC	CASSEVGRPTEQYF
TRBJ1-1	TRBV4-1	.	.	TGCGCCAGCAGCCACAAAAAGGGGCGGATCATGAACACTGAAGCTTTCTTT	CASSHKKGRIMNTEAFF
TRBJ1-3	TRBV3-1/TRBV3-2	TRBD1	.	TGTGCCAGCAGCCCTATTTCGGACAGGGCTGGAAACACCATATATTTT	CASSPISDRAGNTIYF
TRBJ2-2	TRBV5-1	TRBD2	.	TGCGCCAGCAGCAATCGGGAGGACACCGGGGAGCTGTTTTTT	CASSNREDTGELFF
TRBJ2-1	TRBV6-6	TRBD2	.	TGTGCCAGCAGTCCCGAGGCGGGAGGGCCAGGGTCCTACAATGAGCAGTTCTTC	CASSPEAGGPGSYNEQFF
TRBJ2-5	TRBV5-6	TRBD2	.	TGTGCCAGCAGCCAACTAGCGGGAGTAAAAGAGACCCAGTACTTC	CASSQLAGVKETQYF
TRBJ1-4	TRBV6-5	TRBD1	.	TGTGCCAGCAGTCCCCCGGGACAGGGGAATGAAAAACTGTTTTTT	CASSPPGQGNEKLFF
TRBJ2-3	TRBV4-1	.	once	TGCGCCAGCAGCCGCATTATTCAGCGGGATACGCAGTATTTT	CASSRIIQRDTQYF
TRBJ2-7	TRBV10-3	TRBD2	.	TGTGCCATCACTGGGCGGGAGCTGGACGAGCAGTACTTC	CAITGRELDEQYF
TRBJ1-1	TRBV5-1	.	few	TGCGCCAGCAGCTTCAGGGCCCCGAACACTGAAGCTTTCTTT	CASSFRAPNTEAFF